This record concerns one T cell receptor (beta chain) sequence. This sample was included in a study of human T cells and chemical hapten exposure. Germline CDR1 SGDLS, CDR2 YYNGEE. CDR3 length equals 18 residues. The junction had 6 bases not matched to a gene; V was cut back by 0 bases and J by 1 base. TCRdb re-derived calls from the RACE reads in MiXCR, one entry per CDR3 protein. The data hold tens of thousands of distinct CDR3 sequences, with roughly 6.7% observed a single time. Time point noted: pre-sensitization, week 0. Indicated treatment: therapeutic diphenylcyclopropenone sensitization with weekly scalp DPC. The study drew its donors from alopecia patients who were 18 to 70 years old and suitable for DPC.

The sequence was collected from a woman aged 30 to 39 with alopecia areata. Some clones in this sample may be carry-over from other donors' samples. The gene calls are TRBV9 and TRBJ2-6; 8 nucleotides align to TRBD1. The sample was whole blood, taken in connection with sensitization to the hapten diphenylcyclopropenone (DPC). CDR3 in amino acids: CASSVVAGGASGANVLTF. The CDR3 DNA is TGTGCCAGCAGCGTAGTGGCAGGGGGCGCATCTGGGGCCAACGTCCTGACTTTC. The full variable domain, completed using reference TRBV9 and TRBJ2-6, is DSGVTQTPKHLITATGQRVTLRCSPRSGDLSVYWYQQSLDQGLQFLIQYYNGEERAKGNILERFSAQQFPDLHSELNLSSLELGDSALYFCASSVVAGGASGANVLTFGAGSRLTVL.